This T cell receptor (beta chain) was identified during a study of cytotoxic CD8 clonotypes in ibrutinib-treated CLL. J was trimmed by 9 bases and V by 5 bases; bases with no gene match: 10. This CDR3 comprises 15 residues. Germline V gene sequence: CDR1 MNHEY, CDR2 SMNVEV (reference sequence). Genomic DNA for TCR beta libraries, around 2 micrograms, came from cryopreserved PBMCs. Sequencing used immunoSEQ multiplex PCR; TCRdb keeps in-frame clones, though not all of them. This table has about 310,000 clones, approximately 80% appearing once. Study-wide results and caveats: At ibrutinib response, clonality increased, and at progression it declined back toward baseline.

Of note for this clone: Antigen unknown.

This specimen was PBMCs, taken before ibrutinib treatment. This sequence originates from a human donor with chronic lymphocytic leukemia. This sequence joins TRBV27 and TRBJ2-1, with 10 bases matching TRBD2. The DNA of the CDR3 is TGTGCCAGCAGTCCCCGGGTAGCGGGAGGCTTTGAGCAGTTCTTC. Encoded protein: CASSPRVAGGFEQFF.